This TCR beta chain was profiled in a study of post-analysis software for immune sequencing data. For the study at large: Clinical courses comprised relapsing-remitting, secondary progressive and progressive-relapsing multiple sclerosis. Study-level results: Relative to controls, patients with multiple sclerosis showed significantly lower normalized Chao1 diversity. Roughly 5 TRBV segments, TRBV5-6, TRBV5-1 and TRBV20-1 among them, were found more frequent in patients than controls.

As regards this clonotype: The target antigen is unknown.

Germline V CDR1 and CDR2: MNHEY, SMNVEV (reference sequence). The V gene lost 0 bases and the J gene lost 5 bases, with 14 bases spanning the gap. This CDR3 is 16 amino acids long. Libraries were made from TCR beta cDNA, and they carried unique molecular identifiers. Some 500,000 cDNA molecules were obtained per 1 to 10 million input T cells. TCRdb processed the PCR reads anew with MiXCR; each CDR3 protein has one entry. The sample lists around 440,000 distinct CDR3 sequences, 40% to 55% occurring once. The material sequenced was blood. The sequence came from a girl aged 10 to 17 with multiple sclerosis. The rearrangement joins TRBV27 to TRBJ2-1; a weak D match, TRBD2 (6 bases). CDR3 sequence: CASSLSGGLIDNEQFF. CDR3 bases: TGTGCCAGCAGTTTATCGGGAGGACTGATCGACAATGAGCAGTTCTTC.